Reported below is one TCR beta chain. Its antigen is not identified. Relapse was seen in all patients after autologous stem cell transplantation, and brentuximab vedotin exposure was variable. Magnetic negative selection was used to purify CD4+ T cells from thawed PBMCs. Patients showed best responses of complete response, partial response or progressive disease. Repertoires were generated with immunoSEQ multiplex PCR, while TCRdb's copy carries only in-frame clones and drops some. The table lists 25,000 to 35,000 clones, approximately 83% of them singletons. Per germline, CDR1 SGDLS and CDR2 YYNGEE. Trimming removed 1 base from V and 5 bases from J, with 3 bases in between. The CDR3 length is 11 residues. The data were taken from a study of PD-1 blockade in classical Hodgkin lymphoma. Study-level findings and limits: Anyone who began nivolumab under 1 year after ASCT was excluded. Lower baseline TCR diversity marked trial partial responders and progressors. Still unresolved is the cause of the repertoire differences, which may be disease activity or prior therapy.

The source of this sequence is a human donor with classical Hodgkin lymphoma. The specimen comprised CD4+ T cells from blood, sampled at baseline. The V and J genes are TRBV9 and TRBJ1-1; D call uncertain. CDR3 coding DNA: TGTGCCAGCAGCGTATTGACTGAAGCTTTCTTT. This codes for CASSVLTEAFF.